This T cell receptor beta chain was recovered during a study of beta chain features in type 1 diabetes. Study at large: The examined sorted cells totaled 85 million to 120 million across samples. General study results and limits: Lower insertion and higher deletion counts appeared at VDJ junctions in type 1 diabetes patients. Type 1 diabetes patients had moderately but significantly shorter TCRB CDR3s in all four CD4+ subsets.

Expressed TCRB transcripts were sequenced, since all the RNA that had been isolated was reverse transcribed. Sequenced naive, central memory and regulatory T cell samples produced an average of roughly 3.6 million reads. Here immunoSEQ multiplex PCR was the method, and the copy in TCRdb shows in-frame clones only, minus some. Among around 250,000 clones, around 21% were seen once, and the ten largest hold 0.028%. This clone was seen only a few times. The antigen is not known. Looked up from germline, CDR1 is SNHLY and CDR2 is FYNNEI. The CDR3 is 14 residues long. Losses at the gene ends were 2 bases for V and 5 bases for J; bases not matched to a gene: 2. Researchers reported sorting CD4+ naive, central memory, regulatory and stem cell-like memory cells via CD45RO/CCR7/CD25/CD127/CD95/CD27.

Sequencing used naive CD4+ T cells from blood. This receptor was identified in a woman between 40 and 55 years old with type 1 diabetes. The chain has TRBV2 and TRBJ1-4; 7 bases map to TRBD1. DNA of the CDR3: TGTGCCAGCAGTGAACTGACAGGGAATGAAAAACTGTTTTTT. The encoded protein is CASSELTGNEKLFF.